The clone carrying this T cell receptor (beta chain) was recorded many times. iRepertoire HTBI primers and Arm-PCR of CDR3 regions built TCR beta libraries. TCRdb fed the multiplex PCR reads into MiXCR, producing one record per CDR3 protein. The table shows about 540,000 distinct CDR3 sequences, with roughly 14% occurring only once. Time point noted: newly diagnosed GD, antithyroid drugs for less than 3 months. From PBMCs, RNA was extracted and then used to make the TCR library. The data originate from a study of regulatory T cells in long-lasting Graves disease. With 6 bases clipped from V and 3 bases from J, the junction kept 8 bases outside the gene matches. CDR3 size: 16 residues. A further study also used this sample, focusing on T cells in Graves' hyperthyroidism and ophthalmopathy. That work adds: The diagnoses drew upon clinical symptoms, serum thyroxine and TRAb, thyroid ultrasound and orbital computed tomography.

The TCR comes from a man aged 25 to 40 with Graves disease. The genes are TRBV12-3 or TRBV12-4 and TRBJ2-2, with 9 bases that match TRBD2. The specimen comprised peripheral blood mononuclear cells (PBMCs), sampled at new diagnosis, from a patient treated with antithyroid drugs. This CDR3 is CASSFSGSRYTGELFF. In DNA form, the CDR3 reads TGTGCCAGCAGCTTTAGCGGGAGTAGGTACACCGGGGAGCTGTTTTTT.